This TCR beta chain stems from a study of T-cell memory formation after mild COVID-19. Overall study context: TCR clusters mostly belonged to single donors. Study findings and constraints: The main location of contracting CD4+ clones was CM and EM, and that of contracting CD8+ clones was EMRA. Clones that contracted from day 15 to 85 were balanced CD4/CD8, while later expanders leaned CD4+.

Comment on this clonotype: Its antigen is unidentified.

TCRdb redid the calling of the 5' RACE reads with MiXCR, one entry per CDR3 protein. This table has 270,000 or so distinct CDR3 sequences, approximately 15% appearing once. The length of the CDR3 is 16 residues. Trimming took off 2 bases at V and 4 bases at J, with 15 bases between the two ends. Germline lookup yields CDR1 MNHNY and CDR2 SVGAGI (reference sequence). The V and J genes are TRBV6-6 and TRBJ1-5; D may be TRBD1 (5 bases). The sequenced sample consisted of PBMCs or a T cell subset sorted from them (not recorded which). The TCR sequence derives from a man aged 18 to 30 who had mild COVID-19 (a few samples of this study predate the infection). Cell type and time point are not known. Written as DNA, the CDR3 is TGTGCCAGCAGTTACCCATGGGGGGGGGAAAATCAGCCCCAGCATTTT. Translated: CASSYPWGGENQPQHF.